Presented here are 3 T cell receptor beta chains from one specimen sequenced in a study of blood T cell repertoires in COVID-19. Profiled with immunoSEQ multiplex PCR; TCRdb holds only in-frame clones, not every one. Of roughly 100,000 clones in the sample, roughly 84% were seen once. Material: peripheral blood. The receptors shown here come from a man aged 55 to 70 with acute or convalescent COVID-19.

The genes are TRBV19 and TRBJ2-1; maybe TRBD1 (6 bases). The V gene lost 3 bases and the J gene lost 15 bases, with 15 bases spanning the gap. The CDR3 runs 12 residues. The germline CDR1 and CDR2 sequences are LNHDA and SQIVND (reference sequence). CDR3 amino acids: CASSISWDKVFF. The CDR3, as DNA: TGTGCCAGTAGTATTAGCTGGGACAAGGTGTTCTTC.

The rearrangement uses TRBV6-5 and TRBJ1-5; 8 nucleotides match TRBD1. CDR1 MNHEY and CDR2 SVGAGI come from the germline V gene. There are 15 residues in the CDR3. V trimming: 7 bases; J trimming: 4 bases; junction bases outside the gene matches: 9. The CDR3 coding sequence is TGTGCCAGCATGAACCGGACAGGGAGAAATCAGCCCCAGCATTTT. This codes for CASMNRTGRNQPQHF.

The chain uses TRBV7-2 and TRBJ2-1; TRBD2 might be the D (6 bases). Looked up from germline, CDR1 is SGHTA and CDR2 is FQGNSA. The V end was cut by 6 bases, the J end by 9 bases, with 21 bases between. The CDR3 runs to 15 residues. Written as DNA, the CDR3 is TGTGCCAGCAGTTTCGCGGGTAGCGGACATCCTGAGCAGTTCTTC. This encodes CASSFAGSGHPEQFF.